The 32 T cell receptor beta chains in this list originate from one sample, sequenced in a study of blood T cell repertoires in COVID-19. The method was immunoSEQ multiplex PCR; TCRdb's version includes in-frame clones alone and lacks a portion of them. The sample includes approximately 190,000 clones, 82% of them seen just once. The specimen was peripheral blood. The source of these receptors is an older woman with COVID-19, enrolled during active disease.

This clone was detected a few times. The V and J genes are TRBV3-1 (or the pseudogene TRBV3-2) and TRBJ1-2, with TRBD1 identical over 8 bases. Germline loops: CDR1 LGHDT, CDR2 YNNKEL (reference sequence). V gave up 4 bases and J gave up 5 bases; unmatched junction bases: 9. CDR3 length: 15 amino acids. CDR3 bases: TGTGCCAGCAGCCGAGAATGGACAGGGTGGTATGGCTACACCTTC. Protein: CASSREWTGWYGYTF.

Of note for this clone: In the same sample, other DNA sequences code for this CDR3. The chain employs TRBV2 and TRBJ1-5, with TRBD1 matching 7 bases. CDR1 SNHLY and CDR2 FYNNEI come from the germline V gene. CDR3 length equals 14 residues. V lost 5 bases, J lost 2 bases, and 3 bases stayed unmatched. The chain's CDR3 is CASSRDRGNQPQHF. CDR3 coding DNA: TGTGCCAGCAGTCGCGACAGGGGCAATCAGCCCCAGCATTTT.

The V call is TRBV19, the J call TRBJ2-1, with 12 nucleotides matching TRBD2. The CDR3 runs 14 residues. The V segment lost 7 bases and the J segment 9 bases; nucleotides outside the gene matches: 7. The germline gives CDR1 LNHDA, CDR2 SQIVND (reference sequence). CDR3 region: CASTPSGRVTEQFF. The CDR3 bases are TGTGCCAGTACCCCTAGCGGGAGGGTGACTGAGCAGTTCTTC.

The CDR3 loop reads CASRRGTGSSNQPQHF. DNA of the CDR3: TGTGCCAGCCGTCGGGGGACAGGGAGCAGCAATCAGCCCCAGCATTTT. The chain carries TRBV2 and TRBJ1-5; 9 bases line up with TRBD1. CDR3 length: 16 residues. V trimming: 8 bases; J trimming: 1 base; junction bases outside the gene matches: 9. Germline CDR1 reads SNHLY; CDR2 reads FYNNEI.

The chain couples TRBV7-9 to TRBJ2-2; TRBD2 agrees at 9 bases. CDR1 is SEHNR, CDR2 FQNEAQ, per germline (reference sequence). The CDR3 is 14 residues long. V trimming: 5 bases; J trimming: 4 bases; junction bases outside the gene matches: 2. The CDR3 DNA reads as TGTGCCAGCAGCCTTAGCGGGGGCACCGGGGAGCTGTTTTTT. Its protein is CASSLSGGTGELFF.

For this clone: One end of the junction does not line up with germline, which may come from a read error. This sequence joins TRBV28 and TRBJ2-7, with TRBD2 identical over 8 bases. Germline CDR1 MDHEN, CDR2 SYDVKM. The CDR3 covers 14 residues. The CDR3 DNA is TGTGCCAGCAGTTTCCCCGGGACTAGGGAAGGGGATGCCTTC. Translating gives CASSFPGTREGDAF. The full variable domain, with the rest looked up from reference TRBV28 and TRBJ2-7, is DVKVTQSSRYLVKRTGEKVFLECVQDMDHENMFWYRQDPGLGLRLIYFSYDVKMKEKGDIPEGYSVSREKKERFSLILESASTNQTSMYLCASSFPGTREGDAFGPGTRLTVT.

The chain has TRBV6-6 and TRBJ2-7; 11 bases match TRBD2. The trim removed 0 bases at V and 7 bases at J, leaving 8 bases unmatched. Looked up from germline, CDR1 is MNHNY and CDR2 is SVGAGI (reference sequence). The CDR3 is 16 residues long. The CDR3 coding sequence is TGTGCCAGCAGTTACTCGTCGTGGCTAGCGGGAGGTGAGCAGTACTTC. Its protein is CASSYSSWLAGGEQYF.

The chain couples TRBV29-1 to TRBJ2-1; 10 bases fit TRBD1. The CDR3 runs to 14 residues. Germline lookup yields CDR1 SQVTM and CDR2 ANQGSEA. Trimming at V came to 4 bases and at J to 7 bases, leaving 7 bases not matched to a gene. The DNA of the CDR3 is TGCAGCGTTGCACGGACAGGGGGTCGTAATGAGCAGTTCTTC. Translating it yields CSVARTGGRNEQFF.

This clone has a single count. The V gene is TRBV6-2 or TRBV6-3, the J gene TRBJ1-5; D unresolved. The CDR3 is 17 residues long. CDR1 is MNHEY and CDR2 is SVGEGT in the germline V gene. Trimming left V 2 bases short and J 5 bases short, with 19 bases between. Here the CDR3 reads CASSYPHRARRDQPQHF. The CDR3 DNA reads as TGTGCCAGCAGTTACCCACACCGGGCCCGGAGGGATCAGCCCCAGCATTTT.

The CDR3 loop reads CASSLRIPGLADNEQFF. The CDR3 DNA sequence: TGTGCCAGCAGTTTACGAATCCCGGGACTAGCGGACAATGAGCAGTTCTTC. V is TRBV27 and J is TRBJ2-1, with TRBD2 matching over 11 bases. The germline V gene encodes CDR1 MNHEY and CDR2 SMNVEV (reference sequence). Unmatched junction bases numbered 8, after V lost 2 bases and J lost 5 bases. The CDR3 is 17 amino acids.

CDR3 amino acids: CASSIDLFKGDNYGYTF. The DNA of the CDR3 is TGTGCCAGTAGTATAGATCTCTTTAAGGGAGATAACTATGGCTACACCTTC. The V gene is TRBV19, the J gene TRBJ1-2; D is unresolved. The CDR3 loop spans 17 amino acids. Germline CDR1 is LNHDA and CDR2 is SQIVND (reference sequence). V was trimmed by 0 bases and J by 1 base, leaving 15 bases between them. Full variable domain (rest looked up from reference TRBV19 and TRBJ1-2): DGGITQSPKYLFRKEGQNVTLSCEQNLNHDAMYWYRQDPGQGLRLIYYSQIVNDFQKGDIAEGYSVSREKKESFPLTVTSAQKNPTAFYLCASSIDLFKGDNYGYTFGSGTRLTVV.

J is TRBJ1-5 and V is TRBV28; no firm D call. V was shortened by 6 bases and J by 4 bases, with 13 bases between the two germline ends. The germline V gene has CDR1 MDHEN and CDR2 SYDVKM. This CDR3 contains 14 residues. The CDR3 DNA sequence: TGTGCCAGCAGCCCCCCCCCGGGGAATCAGCCCCAGCATTTT. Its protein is CASSPPPGNQPQHF.

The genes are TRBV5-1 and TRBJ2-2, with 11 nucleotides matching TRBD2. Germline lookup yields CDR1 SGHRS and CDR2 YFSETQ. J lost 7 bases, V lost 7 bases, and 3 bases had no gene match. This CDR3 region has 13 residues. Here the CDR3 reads CASYLAGGGELFF. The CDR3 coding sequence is TGCGCCAGCTACCTAGCGGGAGGCGGGGAGCTGTTTTTT.

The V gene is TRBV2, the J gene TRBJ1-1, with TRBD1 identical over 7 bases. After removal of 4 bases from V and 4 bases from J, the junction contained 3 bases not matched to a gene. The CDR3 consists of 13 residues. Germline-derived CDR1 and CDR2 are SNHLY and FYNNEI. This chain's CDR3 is CASSVDRATEAFF. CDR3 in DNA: TGTGCCAGCAGTGTCGACAGGGCCACTGAAGCTTTCTTT.

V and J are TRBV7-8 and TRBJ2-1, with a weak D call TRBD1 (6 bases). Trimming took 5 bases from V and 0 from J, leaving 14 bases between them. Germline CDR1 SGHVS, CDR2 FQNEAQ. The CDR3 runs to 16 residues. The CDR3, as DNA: TGTGCCAGCAGCCCCGCAAGCAGGGGCTCCTACAATGAGCAGTTCTTC. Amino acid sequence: CASSPASRGSYNEQFF.

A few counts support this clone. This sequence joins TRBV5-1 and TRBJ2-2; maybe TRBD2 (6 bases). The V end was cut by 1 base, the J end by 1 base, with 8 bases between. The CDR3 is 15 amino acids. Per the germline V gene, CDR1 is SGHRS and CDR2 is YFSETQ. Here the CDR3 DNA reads TGCGCCAGCAGCTTGCCCGGGGGGAACACCGGGGAGCTGTTTTTT. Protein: CASSLPGGNTGELFF.

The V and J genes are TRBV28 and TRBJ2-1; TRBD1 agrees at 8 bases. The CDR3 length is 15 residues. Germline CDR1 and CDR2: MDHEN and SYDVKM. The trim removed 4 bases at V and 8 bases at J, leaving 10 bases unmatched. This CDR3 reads CASSSSGTGGDEQFF. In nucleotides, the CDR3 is TGTGCCAGCAGTTCGTCCGGGACAGGCGGCGATGAGCAGTTCTTC.

CDR3 in amino acids: CASSFTGLETQYF. The CDR3 nucleotides read TGTGCCAGCAGCTTTACAGGGTTGGAGACCCAGTACTTC. The chain joins TRBV7-2 to TRBJ2-5; TRBD1 is a possible D gene (6 bases). Germline loops: CDR1 SGHTA, CDR2 FQGNSA. V was cut by 3 bases and J by 5 bases, with 10 bases left in between. The CDR3 extends over 13 amino acids.

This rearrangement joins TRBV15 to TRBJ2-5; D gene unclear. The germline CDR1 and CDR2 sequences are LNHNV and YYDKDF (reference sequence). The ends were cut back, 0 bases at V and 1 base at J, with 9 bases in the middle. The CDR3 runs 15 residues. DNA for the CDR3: TGTGCCACCAGCAGAGATCAGCTAGTCCAAGAGACCCAGTACTTC. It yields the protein CATSRDQLVQETQYF.

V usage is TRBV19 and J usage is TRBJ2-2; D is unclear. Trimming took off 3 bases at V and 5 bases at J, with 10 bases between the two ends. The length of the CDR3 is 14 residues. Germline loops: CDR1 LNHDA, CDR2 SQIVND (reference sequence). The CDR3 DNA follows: TGTGCCAGTAGTATCCGTGTGAGAACCGGGGAGCTGTTTTTT. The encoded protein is CASSIRVRTGELFF. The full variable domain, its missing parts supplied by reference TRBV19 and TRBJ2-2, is DGGITQSPKYLFRKEGQNVTLSCEQNLNHDAMYWYRQDPGQGLRLIYYSQIVNDFQKGDIAEGYSVSREKKESFPLTVTSAQKNPTAFYLCASSIRVRTGELFFGEGSRLTVL.

The CDR3 sequence: CASSPLVNTDTQYF. For the CDR3, the DNA is TGTGCCAGCAGTCCACTCGTAAACACAGATACGCAGTATTTT. This rearrangement joins TRBV2 to TRBJ2-3; no clear D gene. The CDR3 totals 14 residues. V was pared by 5 bases and J by 2 bases, with 11 bases between. Germline V gene sequence: CDR1 SNHLY, CDR2 FYNNEI.

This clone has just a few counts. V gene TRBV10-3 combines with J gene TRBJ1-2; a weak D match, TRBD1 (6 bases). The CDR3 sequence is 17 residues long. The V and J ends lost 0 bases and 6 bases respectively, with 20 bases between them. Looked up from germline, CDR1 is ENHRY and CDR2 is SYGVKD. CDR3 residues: CAISESPGGPLSDGYTF. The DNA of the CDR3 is TGTGCCATCAGTGAGTCGCCGGGGGGCCCTTTAAGTGATGGCTACACCTTC.

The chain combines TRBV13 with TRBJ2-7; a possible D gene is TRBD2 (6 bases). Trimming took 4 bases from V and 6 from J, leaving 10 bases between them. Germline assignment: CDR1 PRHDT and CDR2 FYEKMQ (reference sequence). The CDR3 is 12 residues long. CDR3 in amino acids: CASSSTSREQYF. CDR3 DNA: TGTGCCAGCAGCTCGACTAGTCGCGAGCAGTACTTC.

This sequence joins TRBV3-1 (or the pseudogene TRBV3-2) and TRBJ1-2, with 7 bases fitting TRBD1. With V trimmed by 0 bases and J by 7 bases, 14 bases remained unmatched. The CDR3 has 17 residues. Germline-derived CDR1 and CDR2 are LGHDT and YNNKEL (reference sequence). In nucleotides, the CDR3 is TGTGCCAGCAGCCAAGATCTTTCGGCGGCGGCAGGGGGTGGCTACACCTTC. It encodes CASSQDLSAAAGGGYTF.

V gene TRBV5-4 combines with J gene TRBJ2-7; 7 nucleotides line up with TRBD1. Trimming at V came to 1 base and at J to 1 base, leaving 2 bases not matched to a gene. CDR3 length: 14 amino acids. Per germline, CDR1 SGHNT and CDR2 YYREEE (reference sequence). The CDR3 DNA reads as TGTGCCAGCAGCTTGACAGGGGCATCCTACGAGCAGTACTTC. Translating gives CASSLTGASYEQYF.

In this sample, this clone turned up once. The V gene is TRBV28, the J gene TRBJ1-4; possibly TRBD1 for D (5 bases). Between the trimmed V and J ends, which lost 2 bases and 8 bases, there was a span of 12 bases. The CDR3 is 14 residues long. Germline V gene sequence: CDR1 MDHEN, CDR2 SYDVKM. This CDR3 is CASSLGRGLEKLFF. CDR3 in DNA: TGTGCCAGCAGTTTAGGTAGGGGACTAGAAAAACTGTTTTTT.

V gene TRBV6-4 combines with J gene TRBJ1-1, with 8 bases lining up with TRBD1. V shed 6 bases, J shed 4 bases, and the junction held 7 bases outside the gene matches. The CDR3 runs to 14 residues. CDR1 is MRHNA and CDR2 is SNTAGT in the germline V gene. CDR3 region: CASRKTGDSTEAFF. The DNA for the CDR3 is TGTGCCAGCAGGAAGACAGGGGATTCCACTGAAGCTTTCTTT.

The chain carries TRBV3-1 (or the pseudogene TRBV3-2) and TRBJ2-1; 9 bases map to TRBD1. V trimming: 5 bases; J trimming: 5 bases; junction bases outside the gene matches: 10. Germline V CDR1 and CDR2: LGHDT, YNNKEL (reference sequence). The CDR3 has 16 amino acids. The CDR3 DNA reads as TGTGCCAGCAGCTTGAGATCGGGACAGGGACACAATGAGCAGTTCTTC. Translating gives CASSLRSGQGHNEQFF.

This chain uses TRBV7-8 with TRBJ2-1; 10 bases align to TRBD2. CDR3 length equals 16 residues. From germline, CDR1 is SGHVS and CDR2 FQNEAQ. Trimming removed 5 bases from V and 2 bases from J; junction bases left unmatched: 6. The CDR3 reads CASSPRTSGTYNEQFF. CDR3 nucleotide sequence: TGTGCCAGCAGCCCCCGGACTAGCGGAACCTACAATGAGCAGTTCTTC.

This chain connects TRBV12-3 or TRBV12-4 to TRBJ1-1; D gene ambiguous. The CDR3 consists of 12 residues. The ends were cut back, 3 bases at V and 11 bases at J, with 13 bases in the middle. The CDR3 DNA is TGTGCCAGCAGTTTTACCTCCTTAGCCGCTTTCTTT. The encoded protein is CASSFTSLAAFF.

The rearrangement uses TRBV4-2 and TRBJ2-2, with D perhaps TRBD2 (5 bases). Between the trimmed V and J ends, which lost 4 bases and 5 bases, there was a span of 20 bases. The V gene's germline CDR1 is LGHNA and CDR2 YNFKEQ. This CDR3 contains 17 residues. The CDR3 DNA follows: TGTGCCAGCAGCCCTACCATCCAGGCTAGCACAACCGGGGAGCTGTTTTTT. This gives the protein CASSPTIQASTTGELFF.

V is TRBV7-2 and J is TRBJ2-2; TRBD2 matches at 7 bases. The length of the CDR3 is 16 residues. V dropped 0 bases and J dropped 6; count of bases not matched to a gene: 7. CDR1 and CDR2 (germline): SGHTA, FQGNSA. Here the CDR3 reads CASSLAQAGVAGELFF. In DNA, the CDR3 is TGTGCCAGCAGCTTAGCGCAGGCGGGGGTGGCCGGGGAGCTGTTTTTT.